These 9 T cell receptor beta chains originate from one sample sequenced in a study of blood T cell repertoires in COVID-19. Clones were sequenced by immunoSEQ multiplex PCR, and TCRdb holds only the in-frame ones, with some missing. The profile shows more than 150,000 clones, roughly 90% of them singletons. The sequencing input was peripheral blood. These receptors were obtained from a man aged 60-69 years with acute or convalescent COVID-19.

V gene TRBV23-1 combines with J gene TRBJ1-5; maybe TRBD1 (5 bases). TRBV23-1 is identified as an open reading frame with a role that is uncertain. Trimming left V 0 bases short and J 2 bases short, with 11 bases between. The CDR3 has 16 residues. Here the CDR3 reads CASSQSKGQRNQPQHF. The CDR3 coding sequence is TGCGCCAGCAGTCAATCAAAGGGGCAGCGCAATCAGCCCCAGCATTTT.

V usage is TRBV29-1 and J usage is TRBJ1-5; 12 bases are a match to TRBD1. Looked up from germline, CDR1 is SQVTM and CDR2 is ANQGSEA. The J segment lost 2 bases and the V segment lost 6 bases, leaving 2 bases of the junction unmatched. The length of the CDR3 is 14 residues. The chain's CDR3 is CSVGTGGGNQPQHF. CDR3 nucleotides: TGCAGCGTCGGGACAGGGGGCGGCAATCAGCCCCAGCATTTT.

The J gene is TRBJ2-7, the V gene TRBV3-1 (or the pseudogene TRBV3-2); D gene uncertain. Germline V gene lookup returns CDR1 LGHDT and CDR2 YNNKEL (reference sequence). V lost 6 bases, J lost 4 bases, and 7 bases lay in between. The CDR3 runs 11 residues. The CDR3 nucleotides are TGTGCCAGCAGTTTTCAATACGAGCAGTACTTC. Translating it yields CASSFQYEQYF.

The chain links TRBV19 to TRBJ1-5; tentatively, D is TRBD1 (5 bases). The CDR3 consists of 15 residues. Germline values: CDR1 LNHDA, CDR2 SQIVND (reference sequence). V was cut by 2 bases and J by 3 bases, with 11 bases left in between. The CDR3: CASSISGHANQPQHF. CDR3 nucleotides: TGTGCCAGTAGTATATCTGGACACGCCAATCAGCCCCAGCATTTT.

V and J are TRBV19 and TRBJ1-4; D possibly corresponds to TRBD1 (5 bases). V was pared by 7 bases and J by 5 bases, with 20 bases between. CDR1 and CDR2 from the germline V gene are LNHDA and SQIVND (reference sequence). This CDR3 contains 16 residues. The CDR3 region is CASNDPGSPPNEKLFF. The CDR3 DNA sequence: TGTGCCAGTAATGACCCAGGGTCCCCGCCGAATGAAAAACTGTTTTTT.

CDR3 coding DNA: TGTGCCAGCAGGAGACTAGCGGGGGGGCGGGAGCAGTACTTC. Its protein product is CASRRLAGGREQYF. This chain links TRBV2 with TRBJ2-7; 14 bases are a match to TRBD2. Germline lookup yields CDR1 SNHLY and CDR2 FYNNEI. The CDR3 is made up of 14 amino acids. V shed 6 bases, J shed 7 bases, and the junction held 5 bases outside the gene matches.

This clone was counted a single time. CDR3 residues: CASSPRGKGEKLFF. CDR3 nucleotide sequence: TGTGCCAGCAGCCCACGGGGGAAAGGTGAAAAACTGTTTTTT. This rearrangement joins TRBV9 to TRBJ1-4, with D possibly TRBD1 on 5 matching bases. This CDR3 is built from 14 residues. Germline lookup yields CDR1 SGDLS and CDR2 YYNGEE. Trimming pared 4 bases from V and 7 bases from J, leaving 14 bases between.

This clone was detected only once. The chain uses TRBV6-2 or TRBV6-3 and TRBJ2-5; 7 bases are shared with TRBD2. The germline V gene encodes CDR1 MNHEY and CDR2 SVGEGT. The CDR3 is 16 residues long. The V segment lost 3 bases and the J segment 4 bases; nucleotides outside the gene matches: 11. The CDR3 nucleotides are TGTGCCAGCAGTTATGGCCTTAGGGCTAGCGGAGAGACCCAGTACTTC. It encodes CASSYGLRASGETQYF.

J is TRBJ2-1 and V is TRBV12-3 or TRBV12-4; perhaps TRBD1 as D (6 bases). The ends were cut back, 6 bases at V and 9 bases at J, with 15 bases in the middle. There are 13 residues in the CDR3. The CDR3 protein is CASRLTGLGEQFF. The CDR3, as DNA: TGTGCCAGCAGGCTTACAGGGTTAGGTGAGCAGTTCTTC.